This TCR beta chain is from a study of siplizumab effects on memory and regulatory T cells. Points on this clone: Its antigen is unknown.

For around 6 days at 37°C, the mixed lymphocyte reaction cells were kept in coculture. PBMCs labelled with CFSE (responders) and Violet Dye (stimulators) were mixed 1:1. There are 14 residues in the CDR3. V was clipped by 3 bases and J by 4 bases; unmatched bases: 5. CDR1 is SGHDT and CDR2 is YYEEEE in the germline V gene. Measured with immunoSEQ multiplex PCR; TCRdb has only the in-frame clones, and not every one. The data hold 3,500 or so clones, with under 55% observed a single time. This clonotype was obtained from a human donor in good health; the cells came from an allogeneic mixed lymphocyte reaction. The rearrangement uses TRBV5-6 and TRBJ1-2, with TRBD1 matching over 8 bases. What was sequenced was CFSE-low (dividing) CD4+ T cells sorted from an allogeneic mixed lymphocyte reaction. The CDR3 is CASSSLDRAYGYTF. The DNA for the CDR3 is TGTGCCAGCAGCTCCCTGGACAGGGCCTATGGCTACACCTTC. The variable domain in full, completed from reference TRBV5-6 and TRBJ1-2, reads DAGVTQSPTHLIKTRGQQVTLRCSPKSGHDTVSWYQQALGQGPQFIFQYYEEEERQRGNFPDRFSGHQFPNYSSELNVNALLLGDSALYLCASSSLDRAYGYTFGSGTRLTVV.